This TCR beta chain was captured in a study of circulating and synovial CD4+ cells in juvenile arthritis. Findings of the study overall: Compared with bulk blood, circulating pathogenic-like lymphocytes shared substantially more CDR3 sequences with synovial T cells.

The CDR3 sequence is 14 residues long. Per germline, CDR1 MGHDK and CDR2 SYGVNS. Trimming stripped 5 bases from V and 1 base from J, with 11 bases between. This clone was recorded once. The target antigen is unknown. Using immunoSEQ multiplex PCR, the repertoire was profiled, and TCRdb retains in-frame clones only, with some absent. The sample has approximately 36,000 clones; approximately 94% are singletons. The source is a human donor with juvenile idiopathic arthritis. J is TRBJ1-2 and V is TRBV25-1; maybe TRBD1 (5 bases). The sample comprised CD4+ T cells from blood. The CDR3 DNA reads as TGTGCCAGCAGTCCCCCGACAGTTAACTATGGCTACACCTTC. Translating gives CASSPPTVNYGYTF.